This passage covers 30 T cell receptor beta chains from one sample sequenced in a study of blood T cell repertoires in COVID-19. The repertoire was sequenced with immunoSEQ multiplex PCR; TCRdb's copy has only in-frame clones and lacks some. The sample comprises 93,000 or so clones, roughly 90% of which are singletons, and 6.2% rests with the top ten. Sequenced sample: peripheral blood. These receptors all stem from a human donor in a cohort sampled during active COVID-19.

This chain uses TRBV9 with TRBJ1-2, with D possibly TRBD1 on 5 matching bases. The CDR3 sequence is 14 residues long. The V gene's germline CDR1 is SGDLS and CDR2 YYNGEE. The germline V and J ends were trimmed by 2 bases and 0 bases, with 8 bases remaining between them. CDR3 sequence: CASSVDRANYGYTF. The CDR3 region has the DNA TGTGCCAGCAGCGTCGACAGAGCTAACTATGGCTACACCTTC. Full variable domain (rest looked up from reference TRBV9 and TRBJ1-2): DSGVTQTPKHLITATGQRVTLRCSPRSGDLSVYWYQQSLDQGLQFLIQYYNGEERAKGNILERFSAQQFPDLHSELNLSSLELGDSALYFCASSVDRANYGYTFGSGTRLTVV.

The chain carries TRBV21-1 and TRBJ2-2; no DNA check was done on the table's D call, TRBD1. TRBV21-1 is a recognized pseudogene. This CDR3 comprises 21 residues. This CDR3 reads CASSKGFLRQGFAANTGELFF. In nucleotides, the CDR3 is TGTGCCAGCAGCAAAGGATTCCTGAGACAGGGATTTGCGGCGAACACCGGGGAGCTGTTTTTT.

This clone was found once. The chain combines TRBV6-6 with TRBJ2-7, with 7 bases lining up with TRBD1. Germline-derived CDR1 and CDR2 are MNHNY and SVGAGI (reference sequence). The V gene end was trimmed by 5 bases and the J gene end by 0 bases; junction bases not matched to a gene: 4. This CDR3 is 14 amino acids long. The CDR3 reads CASSPQGVSYEQYF. Here the CDR3 DNA reads TGTGCCAGCAGTCCTCAGGGGGTCTCCTACGAGCAGTACTTC.

The rearrangement links TRBV9 to TRBJ2-7; maybe TRBD1 (6 bases). Trimming left V 4 bases short and J 7 bases short, with 21 bases between. Per germline, CDR1 SGDLS and CDR2 YYNGEE. The CDR3 extends over 15 amino acids. CDR3 in amino acids: CASSPHEGEGYEQYF. DNA of the CDR3: TGTGCCAGCAGCCCCCATGAGGGGGAAGGGTATGAGCAGTACTTC. Full variable domain (missing parts from reference TRBV9 and TRBJ2-7): DSGVTQTPKHLITATGQRVTLRCSPRSGDLSVYWYQQSLDQGLQFLIQYYNGEERAKGNILERFSAQQFPDLHSELNLSSLELGDSALYFCASSPHEGEGYEQYFGPGTRLTVT.

This clone has more than one count but fewer than ten. This chain links TRBV9 with TRBJ1-5; a possible D gene is TRBD1 (6 bases). The CDR3 runs to 15 residues. Trimming removed 0 bases from V and 5 bases from J, with 12 bases in between. Germline values: CDR1 SGDLS, CDR2 YYNGEE. CDR3 in amino acids: CASSVGARGDQPQHF. The CDR3 DNA follows: TGTGCCAGCAGCGTAGGGGCCAGGGGCGATCAGCCCCAGCATTTT. Complete variable domain (other parts from reference TRBV9 and TRBJ1-5): DSGVTQTPKHLITATGQRVTLRCSPRSGDLSVYWYQQSLDQGLQFLIQYYNGEERAKGNILERFSAQQFPDLHSELNLSSLELGDSALYFCASSVGARGDQPQHFGDGTRLSIL.

The CDR3 DNA reads TGTGCCACCAGTGATTTACGGGGGGGGACCGGGGAGCTGTTTTTT. Protein sequence: CATSDLRGGTGELFF. The J gene is TRBJ2-2, the V gene TRBV24-1; 8 positions agree with TRBD2. Germline V lookup: CDR1 KGHDR, CDR2 SFDVKD. The CDR3 is 15 amino acids. The V segment lost 1 base and the J segment 5 bases; nucleotides outside the gene matches: 2.

The rearrangement joins TRBV18 to TRBJ2-2, with 8 bases aligning to TRBD1. The V segment lost 3 bases and the J segment 5 bases; nucleotides outside the gene matches: 5. This CDR3 has 15 residues. Germline CDR1 and CDR2: KGHSH and LQKENI. The CDR3 DNA is TGTGCCAGCTCACCGGACAGGGTAGAAACCGGGGAGCTGTTTTTT. Encoded protein: CASSPDRVETGELFF.

J is TRBJ2-3 and V is TRBV7-8; 8 nucleotides line up with TRBD2. The trim removed 3 bases at V and 1 base at J, leaving 3 bases unmatched. Germline V gives CDR1 SGHVS, CDR2 FQNEAQ. The CDR3 spans 15 residues. The CDR3 loop is CASSFFGGGTDTQYF. CDR3 coding DNA: TGTGCCAGCAGCTTCTTCGGGGGGGGCACAGATACGCAGTATTTT.

This CDR3 reads CASRRTGGNSPLHF. The CDR3 coding sequence is TGTGCCAGCAGACGGACAGGCGGTAATTCACCCCTCCACTTT. V usage is TRBV2 and J usage is TRBJ1-6, with 7 bases aligning to TRBD1. The V gene's germline CDR1 is SNHLY and CDR2 FYNNEI. The junction had 5 bases not matched to a gene; V was cut back by 6 bases and J by 6 bases. The length of the CDR3 is 14 residues.

The chain links TRBV7-2 to TRBJ2-3; 9 bases align to TRBD2. Per germline, CDR1 SGHTA and CDR2 FQGNSA. The V segment lost 2 bases and the J segment 0 bases; nucleotides outside the gene matches: 9. The CDR3 consists of 18 residues. The CDR3 sequence is CASSLKAGGPVSTDTQYF. CDR3 sequence (DNA): TGTGCCAGCAGCTTAAAAGCGGGGGGCCCCGTGAGCACAGATACGCAGTATTTT.

The table lists this clone with a few counts. V and J are TRBV7-9 and TRBJ2-7; perhaps TRBD2 as D (5 bases). The CDR3 spans 13 residues. Trimming removed 5 bases from V and 6 bases from J, with 14 bases in between. The germline gives CDR1 SEHNR, CDR2 FQNEAQ (reference sequence). The CDR3 coding sequence is TGTGCCAGCAGCGACCGGACTTTGGGCGAGCAGTACTTC. It specifies CASSDRTLGEQYF.

This chain uses TRBV30 with TRBJ1-1; D remains ambiguous. Per germline, CDR1 GTSNPN and CDR2 SVGIG (reference sequence). The CDR3 consists of 13 residues. Trimming removed 0 bases at V and 2 bases at J, with 7 bases between. The DNA of the CDR3 is TGTGCCTGGAGTGTCGGGGAAAACACTGAAGCTTTCTTT. It encodes CAWSVGENTEAFF.

This chain links TRBV2 with TRBJ1-6; D unresolved. CDR1 is SNHLY and CDR2 is FYNNEI in the germline V gene. V lost 5 bases, J lost 7 bases, and 9 bases lay in between. This CDR3 is built from 13 residues. The CDR3 protein is CASSNEENSPLHF. CDR3 sequence (DNA): TGTGCCAGCAGTAATGAGGAAAATTCACCCCTCCACTTT.

This clone turned up a few times. CDR3 coding DNA: TGTGCCAGCAGGGTTTGGGGACAGTCTTACGAGCAGTACTTC. Its translation: CASRVWGQSYEQYF. The chain is built from TRBV27 and TRBJ2-7; TRBD1 agrees at 7 bases. Germline V gene data show CDR1 as MNHEY and CDR2 as SMNVEV (reference sequence). V gave up 6 bases and J gave up 4 bases; unmatched junction bases: 9. The CDR3 contains 14 residues.

V gene TRBV18 combines with J gene TRBJ1-2; weak D call: TRBD1 (5 bases). The CDR3 length is 18 residues. In germline, CDR1 is KGHSH, CDR2 LQKENI. V was shortened by 1 base and J by 2 bases, with 20 bases between the two germline ends. The CDR3, as DNA: TGTGCCAGCTCACCACTGATCGCCGGGGGACTGCAGAACTATGGCTACACCTTC. Amino acids: CASSPLIAGGLQNYGYTF.

The genes are TRBV5-4 and TRBJ2-1; TRBD1 matches at 10 bases. The V gene end was trimmed by 0 bases and the J gene end by 4 bases; junction bases not matched to a gene: 4. CDR1 SGHNT and CDR2 YYREEE come from the germline V gene (reference sequence). The CDR3 is 16 residues long. CDR3 coding DNA: TGTGCCAGCAGCTTGGGGGACAGGGGCCGGTACAATGAGCAGTTCTTC. Its protein is CASSLGDRGRYNEQFF.

This chain joins TRBV28 and TRBJ1-2; 7 positions agree with TRBD1. The CDR3 contains 14 residues. The V gene's germline CDR1 is MDHEN and CDR2 SYDVKM. After removal of 6 bases from V and 1 base from J, the junction contained 5 bases not matched to a gene. The CDR3: CASSETGNNYGYTF. The CDR3 DNA sequence: TGTGCCAGCAGCGAGACAGGGAATAACTATGGCTACACCTTC.

The chain links TRBV29-1 to TRBJ1-2, with 10 bases aligning to TRBD1. The CDR3 sequence is 12 residues long. The germline V gene encodes CDR1 SQVTM and CDR2 ANQGSEA. With V trimmed by 6 bases and J by 7 bases, 5 bases remained unmatched. DNA for the CDR3: TGCAGCGTCGCCAGGACAGGGGGTGGCTACACCTTC. This sequence encodes CSVARTGGGYTF.

With respect to this clone: Other DNA sequences from this sample encode an identical CDR3 as well. The V call is TRBV7-2, the J call TRBJ2-5; 13 bases match TRBD2. Germline CDR1 SGHTA, CDR2 FQGNSA. The J segment lost 1 base and the V segment lost 5 bases, leaving 4 bases of the junction unmatched. The CDR3 sequence is 16 residues long. In nucleotides, the CDR3 is TGTGCCAGCAGCCGGAGGACTAGCGGGGGCCAAGAGACCCAGTACTTC. This translates into CASSRRTSGGQETQYF.

This chain connects TRBV28 to TRBJ1-3, with D hard to call. Trimming left V 1 base short and J 0 bases short, with 7 bases between. This CDR3 has 15 amino acids. CDR1 MDHEN and CDR2 SYDVKM come from the germline V gene. In nucleotides, the CDR3 is TGTGCCAGCAGTTTATATCGGGTCTCTGGAAACACCATATATTTT. Amino acids: CASSLYRVSGNTIYF.

The chain links TRBV11-2 to TRBJ1-1; 7 bases are shared with TRBD1. The germline V gene encodes CDR1 SGHAT and CDR2 FQNNGV. This CDR3 is built from 15 residues. Losses at the gene ends were 1 base for V and 7 bases for J; bases not matched to a gene: 9. DNA for the CDR3: TGTGCCAGCAGCTTAGGGCCGACAGGGATCCTTGAAGCTTTCTTT. Its protein product is CASSLGPTGILEAFF.

The chain recombines TRBV12-3 or TRBV12-4 with TRBJ2-1; maybe TRBD2 (5 bases). The CDR3 loop spans 12 amino acids. V lost 7 bases and J lost 6, with 10 bases in between. CDR3 protein: CASNFAGNEQFF. CDR3 coding DNA: TGTGCCAGCAACTTTGCGGGCAATGAGCAGTTCTTC.

V gene TRBV6-1 combines with J gene TRBJ2-1, with 7 bases that match TRBD2. The CDR3 consists of 14 residues. After removal of 0 bases from V and 7 bases from J, the junction contained 3 bases not matched to a gene. Germline V gene data show CDR1 as MNHNS and CDR2 as SASEGT. The CDR3 loop reads CASSEAWGGNEQFF. CDR3 in DNA: TGTGCCAGCAGTGAAGCGTGGGGGGGGAATGAGCAGTTCTTC.

The gene calls are TRBV7-2 and TRBJ2-1; possibly TRBD2 for D (5 bases). The germline V gene has CDR1 SGHTA and CDR2 FQGNSA. Trimming cost V 1 base and J 2 bases, with 12 bases left between them. The CDR3 sequence is 16 residues long. The CDR3 DNA sequence: TGTGCCAGCAGCTTAGGCGCCGACGGGGCCTACAATGAGCAGTTCTTC. It is translated as CASSLGADGAYNEQFF.

This clone was seen a single time. The V call is TRBV9, the J call TRBJ2-3; 7 nucleotides agree with TRBD2. With V trimmed by 4 bases and J by 5 bases, 13 bases remained unmatched. The CDR3 totals 16 residues. CDR1 SGDLS and CDR2 YYNGEE come from the germline V gene. The CDR3 spells CASSTFAGVELDTQYF. Written as DNA, the CDR3 is TGTGCCAGCAGCACTTTTGCGGGGGTTGAATTAGATACGCAGTATTTT.

V usage is TRBV6-6 and J usage is TRBJ2-7; 10 nucleotides align to TRBD1. The trim removed 2 bases at V and 7 bases at J, leaving 5 bases unmatched. Germline CDR1 reads MNHNY; CDR2 reads SVGAGI (reference sequence). The length of the CDR3 is 14 residues. Here the CDR3 reads CASSYRQGAGEQYF. In DNA, the CDR3 is TGTGCCAGCAGTTACCGACAGGGGGCGGGTGAGCAGTACTTC.

The chain has TRBV28 and TRBJ1-3, with TRBD1 identical over 7 bases. V lost 5 bases to trimming and J lost 4 bases; unmatched junction nucleotides: 5. This CDR3 region has 14 residues. Germline V gives CDR1 MDHEN, CDR2 SYDVKM. CDR3 protein: CASSPTGEGNTIYF. In DNA, the CDR3 is TGTGCCAGCAGTCCTACAGGGGAGGGAAACACCATATATTTT. Supplemented by reference TRBV28 and TRBJ1-3, the full variable domain reads DVKVTQSSRYLVKRTGEKVFLECVQDMDHENMFWYRQDPGLGLRLIYFSYDVKMKEKGDIPEGYSVSREKKERFSLILESASTNQTSMYLCASSPTGEGNTIYFGEGSWLTVV.

The rearrangement uses TRBV19 and TRBJ2-4, with D perhaps TRBD1 (6 bases). The CDR3 contains 14 residues. Germline V CDR1 and CDR2: LNHDA, SQIVND (reference sequence). V dropped 3 bases and J dropped 6 bases, with 12 bases sitting between them. CDR3 sequence: CASSIGLRGNIQYF. The CDR3 DNA sequence: TGTGCCAGTAGTATTGGCCTCAGGGGAAACATTCAGTACTTC.

The rearrangement joins TRBV30 to TRBJ1-1; 7 nucleotides align to TRBD1. The CDR3 is 12 residues long. Germline lookup yields CDR1 GTSNPN and CDR2 SVGIG (reference sequence). Trimming took 1 base from V and 11 from J; bases not matched to a gene: 7. This chain's CDR3 is CAWSGYRGWAFF. In DNA form, the CDR3 reads TGTGCCTGGAGTGGTTACAGGGGCTGGGCTTTCTTT.

The chain uses TRBV7-2 and TRBJ2-7, with 12 bases that match TRBD2. The V and J ends lost 5 bases and 6 bases, in that order; junction bases with no gene match: 11. Germline V CDR1 and CDR2: SGHTA, FQGNSA. The CDR3 runs to 16 residues. CDR3 sequence reads: CASSPRLAGVSGEQYF. The CDR3 DNA reads as TGTGCCAGCAGCCCCCGACTAGCGGGGGTTTCGGGCGAGCAGTACTTC. Full variable domain (rest looked up from reference TRBV7-2 and TRBJ2-7): GAGVSQSPSNKVTEKGKDVELRCDPISGHTALYWYRQSLGQGLEFLIYFQGNSAPDKSGLPSDRFSAERTGGSVSTLTIQRTQQEDSAVYLCASSPRLAGVSGEQYFGPGTRLTVT.